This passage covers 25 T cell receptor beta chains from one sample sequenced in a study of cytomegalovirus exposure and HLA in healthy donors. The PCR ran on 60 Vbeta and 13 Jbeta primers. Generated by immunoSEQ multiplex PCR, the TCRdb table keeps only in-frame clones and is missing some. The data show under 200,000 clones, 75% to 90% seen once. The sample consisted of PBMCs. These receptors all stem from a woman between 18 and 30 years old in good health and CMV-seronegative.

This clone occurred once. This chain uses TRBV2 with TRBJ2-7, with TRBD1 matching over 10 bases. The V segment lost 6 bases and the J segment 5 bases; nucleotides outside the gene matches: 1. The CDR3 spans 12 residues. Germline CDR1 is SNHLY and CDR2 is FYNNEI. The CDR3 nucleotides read TGTGCCAGCAGGGGGACAGGGGACGAGCAGTACTTC. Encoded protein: CASRGTGDEQYF.

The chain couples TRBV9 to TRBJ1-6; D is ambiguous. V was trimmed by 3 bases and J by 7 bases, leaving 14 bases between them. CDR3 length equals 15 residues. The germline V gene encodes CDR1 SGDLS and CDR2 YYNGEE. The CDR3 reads CASSAETEANSPLHF. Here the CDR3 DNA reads TGTGCCAGCAGCGCTGAGACTGAGGCGAATTCACCCCTCCACTTT.

The CDR3 reads CASSQSRTLKGPLHF. The CDR3 DNA follows: TGCGCCAGCAGTCAATCCCGGACACTCAAAGGACCCCTCCACTTT. This sequence joins TRBV23-1 and TRBJ1-6; TRBD1 might be the D (5 bases). Being an ORF, TRBV23-1 has a function that is uncertain. The CDR3 runs to 15 residues. The V end was cut by 0 bases, the J end by 12 bases, with 15 bases between.

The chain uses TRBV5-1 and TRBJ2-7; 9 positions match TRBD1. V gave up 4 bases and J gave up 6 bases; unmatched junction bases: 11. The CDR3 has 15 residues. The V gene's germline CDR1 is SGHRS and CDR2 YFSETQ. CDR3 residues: CASSGLGTGLSEQYF. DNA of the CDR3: TGCGCCAGCAGCGGCCTCGGGACAGGGCTGAGCGAGCAGTACTTC.

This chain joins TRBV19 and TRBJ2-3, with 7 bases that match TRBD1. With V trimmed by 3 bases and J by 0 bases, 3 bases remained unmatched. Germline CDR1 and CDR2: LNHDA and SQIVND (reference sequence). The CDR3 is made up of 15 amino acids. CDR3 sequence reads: CASSIEGASTDTQYF. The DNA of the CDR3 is TGTGCCAGTAGTATCGAGGGGGCGAGCACAGATACGCAGTATTTT.

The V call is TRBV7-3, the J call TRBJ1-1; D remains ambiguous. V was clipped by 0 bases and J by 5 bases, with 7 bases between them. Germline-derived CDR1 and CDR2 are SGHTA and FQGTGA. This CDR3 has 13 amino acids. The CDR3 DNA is TGTGCCAGCAGCTTAACGAGCGCAACTGAAGCTTTCTTT. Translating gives CASSLTSATEAFF.

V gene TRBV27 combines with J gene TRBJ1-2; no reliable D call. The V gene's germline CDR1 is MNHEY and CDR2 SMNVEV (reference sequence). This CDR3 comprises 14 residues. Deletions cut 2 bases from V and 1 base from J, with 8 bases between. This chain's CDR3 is CASSLLASNYGYTF. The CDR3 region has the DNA TGTGCCAGCAGTTTACTAGCAAGTAACTATGGCTACACCTTC.

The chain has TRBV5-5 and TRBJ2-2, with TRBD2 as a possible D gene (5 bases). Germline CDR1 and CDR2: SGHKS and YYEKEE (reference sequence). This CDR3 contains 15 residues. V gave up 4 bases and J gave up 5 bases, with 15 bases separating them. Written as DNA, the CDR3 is TGTGCCAGCAGCGCGGACTTGTGGGGTACCGGGGAGCTGTTTTTT. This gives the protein CASSADLWGTGELFF. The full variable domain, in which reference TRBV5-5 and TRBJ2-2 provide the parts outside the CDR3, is DAGVTQSPTHLIKTRGQQVTLRCSPISGHKSVSWYQQVLGQGPQFIFQYYEKEERGRGNFPDRFSARQFPNYSSELNVNALLLGDSALYLCASSADLWGTGELFFGEGSRLTVL.

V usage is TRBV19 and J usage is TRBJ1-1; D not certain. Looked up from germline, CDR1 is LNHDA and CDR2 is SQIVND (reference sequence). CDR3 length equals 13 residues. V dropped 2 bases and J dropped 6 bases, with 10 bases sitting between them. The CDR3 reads CASSIRHHSEAFF. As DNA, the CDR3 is TGTGCCAGTAGTATAAGACATCACTCTGAAGCTTTCTTT.

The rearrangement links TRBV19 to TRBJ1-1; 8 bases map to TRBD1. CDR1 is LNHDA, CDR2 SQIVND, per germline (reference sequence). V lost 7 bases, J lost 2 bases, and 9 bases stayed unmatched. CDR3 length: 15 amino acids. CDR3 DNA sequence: TGTGCCAGTAAAGCGGACAGGGCCCTTAACACTGAAGCTTTCTTT. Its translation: CASKADRALNTEAFF. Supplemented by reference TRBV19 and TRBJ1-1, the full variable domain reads DGGITQSPKYLFRKEGQNVTLSCEQNLNHDAMYWYRQDPGQGLRLIYYSQIVNDFQKGDIAEGYSVSREKKESFPLTVTSAQKNPTAFYLCASKADRALNTEAFFGQGTRLTVV.

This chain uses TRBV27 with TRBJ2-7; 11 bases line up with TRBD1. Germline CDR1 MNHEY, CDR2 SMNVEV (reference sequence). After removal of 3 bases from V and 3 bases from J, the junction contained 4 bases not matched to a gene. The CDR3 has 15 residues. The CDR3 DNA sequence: TGTGCCAGCAGTTTTTTAGGGACAGGGGGCTACGAGCAGTACTTC. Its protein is CASSFLGTGGYEQYF.

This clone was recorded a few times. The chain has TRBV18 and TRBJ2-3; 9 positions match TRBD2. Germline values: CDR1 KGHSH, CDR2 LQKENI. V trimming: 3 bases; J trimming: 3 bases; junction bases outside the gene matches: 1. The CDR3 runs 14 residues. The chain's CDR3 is CASSPSGRTDTQYF. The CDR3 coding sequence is TGTGCCAGCTCACCCAGCGGGAGGACAGATACGCAGTATTTT.

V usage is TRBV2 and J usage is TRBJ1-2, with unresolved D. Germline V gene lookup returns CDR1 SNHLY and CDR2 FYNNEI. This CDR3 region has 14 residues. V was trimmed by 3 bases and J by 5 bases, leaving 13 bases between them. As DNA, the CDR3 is TGTGCCAGCAGTGACAGCGGGCGCCGATATGGCTACACCTTC. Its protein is CASSDSGRRYGYTF.

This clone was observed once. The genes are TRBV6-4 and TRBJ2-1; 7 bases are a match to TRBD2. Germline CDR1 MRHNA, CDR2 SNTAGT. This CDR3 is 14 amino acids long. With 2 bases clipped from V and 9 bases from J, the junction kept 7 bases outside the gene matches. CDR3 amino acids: CASSDPGLDSEQFF. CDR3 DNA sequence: TGTGCCAGCAGTGACCCCGGACTAGACAGTGAGCAGTTCTTC.

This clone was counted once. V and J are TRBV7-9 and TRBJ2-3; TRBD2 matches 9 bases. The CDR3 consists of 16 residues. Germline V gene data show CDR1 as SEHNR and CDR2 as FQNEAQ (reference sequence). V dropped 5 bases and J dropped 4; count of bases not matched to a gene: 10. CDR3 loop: CASSANLAGPADTQYF. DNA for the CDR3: TGTGCCAGCAGCGCAAACCTAGCGGGGCCGGCAGATACGCAGTATTTT. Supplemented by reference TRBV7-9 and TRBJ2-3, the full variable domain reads DTGVSQNPRHKITKRGQNVTFRCDPISEHNRLYWYRQTLGQGPEFLTYFQNEAQLEKSRLLSDRFSAERPKGSFSTLEIQRTEQGDSAMYLCASSANLAGPADTQYFGPGTRLTVL.

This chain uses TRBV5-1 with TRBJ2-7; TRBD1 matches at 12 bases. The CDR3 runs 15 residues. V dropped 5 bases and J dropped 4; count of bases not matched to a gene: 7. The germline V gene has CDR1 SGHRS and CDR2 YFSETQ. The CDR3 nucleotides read TGCGCCAGCAGTCTCAGGGACAGGGGGCGGTACGAGCAGTACTTC. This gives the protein CASSLRDRGRYEQYF.

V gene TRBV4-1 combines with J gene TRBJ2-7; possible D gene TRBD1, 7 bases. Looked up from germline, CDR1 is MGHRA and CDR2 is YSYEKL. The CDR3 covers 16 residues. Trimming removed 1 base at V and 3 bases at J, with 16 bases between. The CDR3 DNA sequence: TGCGCCAGCAGCCAAGGGCAGGGGGGTTTGGGCTACGAGCAGTACTTC. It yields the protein CASSQGQGGLGYEQYF.

The CDR3 DNA is TGCGCCAGCAGCCAACGGGCAGCGGGGGGCAGCACAGATACGCAGTATTTT. It yields the protein CASSQRAAGGSTDTQYF. This chain joins TRBV4-1 and TRBJ2-3; 9 nucleotides match TRBD2. The germline CDR1 and CDR2 sequences are MGHRA and YSYEKL. Losses at the gene ends were 2 bases for V and 0 bases for J; bases not matched to a gene: 6. This CDR3 region has 17 residues.

The DNA for the CDR3 is TGCGCCAGCAGAGGTTCGGGAACTGAGCAGTTCTTC. Translating gives CASRGSGTEQFF. The gene calls are TRBV5-1 and TRBJ2-1, with D perhaps matching TRBD2 (5 bases). Germline CDR1 SGHRS, CDR2 YFSETQ. Trimming removed 5 bases at V and 9 bases at J, with 12 bases between. The CDR3 contains 12 residues.

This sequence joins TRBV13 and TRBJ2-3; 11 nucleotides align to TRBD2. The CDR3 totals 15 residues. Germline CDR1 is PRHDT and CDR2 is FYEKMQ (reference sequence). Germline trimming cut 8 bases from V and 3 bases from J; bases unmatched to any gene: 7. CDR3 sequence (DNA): TGTGCCAGCGGACAGACTAGCGGGGAGACAGATACGCAGTATTTT. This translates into CASGQTSGETDTQYF.

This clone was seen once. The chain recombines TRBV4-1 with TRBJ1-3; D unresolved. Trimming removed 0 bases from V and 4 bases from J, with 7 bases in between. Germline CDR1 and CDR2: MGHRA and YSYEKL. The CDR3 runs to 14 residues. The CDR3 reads CASSQEGRGNTIYF. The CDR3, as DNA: TGCGCCAGCAGCCAAGAGGGCCGGGGAAACACCATATATTTT.

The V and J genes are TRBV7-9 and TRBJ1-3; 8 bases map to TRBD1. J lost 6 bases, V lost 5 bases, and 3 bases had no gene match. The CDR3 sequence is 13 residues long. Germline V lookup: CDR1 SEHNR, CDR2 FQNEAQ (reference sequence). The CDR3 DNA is TGTGCCAGCAGCCTGACAGGGGTAAACACCATATATTTT. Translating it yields CASSLTGVNTIYF.

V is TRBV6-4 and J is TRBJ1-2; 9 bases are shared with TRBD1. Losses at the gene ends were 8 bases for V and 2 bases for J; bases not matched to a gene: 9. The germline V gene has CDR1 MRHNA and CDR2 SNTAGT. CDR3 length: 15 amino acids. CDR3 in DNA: TGTGCCAGCTTGACGGACAGGGGACGAAACTATGGCTACACCTTC. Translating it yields CASLTDRGRNYGYTF.

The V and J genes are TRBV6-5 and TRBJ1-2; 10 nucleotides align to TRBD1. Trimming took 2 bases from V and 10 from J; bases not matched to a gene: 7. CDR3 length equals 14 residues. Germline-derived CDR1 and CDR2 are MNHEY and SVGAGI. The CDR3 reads CASSYGEGQGTYTF. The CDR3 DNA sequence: TGTGCCAGCAGTTACGGCGAGGGACAGGGGACCTACACCTTC.

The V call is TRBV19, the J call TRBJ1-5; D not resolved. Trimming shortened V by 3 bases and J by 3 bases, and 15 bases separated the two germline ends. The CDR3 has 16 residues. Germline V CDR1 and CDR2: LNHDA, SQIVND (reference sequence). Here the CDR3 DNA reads TGTGCCAGTAGTATCGGTGCGGGCTACAACAATCAGCCCCAGCATTTT. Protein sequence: CASSIGAGYNNQPQHF.